This TCR beta chain was profiled in a study of T-cell memory formation after mild COVID-19. Findings of the study overall: Second-wave clones with a day 37 peak had unconfirmed SARS-CoV-2 specificity.

TCRdb redid the calling of the 5' RACE reads with MiXCR, one entry per CDR3 protein. The table includes about 57,000 distinct CDR3 sequences, 12% detected once. This clonotype is judged medium-sized (0.01 to 0.1%). What it recognizes is unknown. The length of the CDR3 is 13 residues. V lost 6 bases, J lost 7 bases, and 6 bases stayed unmatched. The receptor was isolated from a man aged 18 to 30 who had mild COVID-19 (a few samples of this study predate the infection). Cell type and time point are not known. The rearrangement links TRBV12-3 or TRBV12-4 to TRBJ2-1; TRBD1 matches 7 bases. The sample was PBMCs or a T cell subset sorted from them (not recorded which). CDR3 sequence: CASRQGIGNEQFF. The CDR3 DNA is TGTGCCAGCAGACAGGGGATCGGGAATGAGCAGTTCTTC.